This is a list of T cell receptor beta chains from one sample in a study of CD8 T cells in Susac syndrome. Each CDR3 protein gets one entry after TCRdb re-called the immunoSEQ multiplex PCR reads with MiXCR. The repertoire includes around 190,000 distinct CDR3 sequences, 90% to 95% of them detected once, and approximately 0.1% sits in the top ten. The sequenced sample consisted of CD4+ T cells from PBMCs. The receptors derive from a human donor in good health. The CDR3 runs from the conserved cysteine through the conserved F or W. The order of the fields is V gene, J gene, D gene, CDR3 protein. A D gene is named only where the DNA matches it firmly.

TRBV7-3	TRBJ1-1	NA	CASSLMGFTEAFF
TRBV9	TRBJ2-3	NA	CASSLGMGDPASTDTQYF
TRBV5-1	TRBJ2-1	NA	CASSSLGGSIHNEQFF
TRBV20-1	TRBJ2-2	NA	CSADLGQRTGELFF
TRBV2	TRBJ1-6	NA	CASKSQANLHF
TRBV20-1	TRBJ1-2	TRBD1	CSASTGDYGYTF
TRBV9	TRBJ1-5	NA	CASSVGAGDQPQHF
TRBV20-1	TRBJ2-5	TRBD1	CSARAMTGSQETQYF
TRBV24-1	TRBJ2-2	TRBD1	CATFRDRGTGELFF
TRBV29-1	TRBJ2-3	TRBD1	CSVEETGIDTQYF
TRBV20-1	TRBJ2-2	TRBD2	CSARAAGGPGTGELFF
TRBV10-3	TRBJ2-2	NA	CAIGGRDSNTGELFF
TRBV7-2	TRBJ1-2	NA	CASSSTLGGGGYTF
TRBV20-1	TRBJ1-2	NA	CSAGGQTNYGYTF
TRBV12-5	TRBJ1-1	TRBD1	CASGFGAGGTEAFF
TRBV12-3/TRBV12-4	TRBJ1-2	NA	CASKEVGRANYGYTF
TRBV23-1	TRBJ1-2	TRBD1	CASSLKRPYGTGAYYGYTF
TRBV19	TRBJ1-2	NA	CASNPGSRVYGYTF
TRBV29-1	TRBJ2-1	TRBD1	CSHGQGSYNEQFF
TRBV29-1	TRBJ1-3	TRBD1	CSADTGVGGNTIYF
TRBV12-5	TRBJ2-6	NA	CASGLASSWDSGANVLTF
TRBV20-1	TRBJ2-1	TRBD2	CSAGRLAEHNEQFF
TRBV7-9	TRBJ2-1	TRBD2	CASSFSSGGDLNEQFF
TRBV20-1	TRBJ2-7	NA	CSASFPTGLAPEQYF
TRBV24-1	TRBJ2-3	NA	CATSDLRGAHTDTQYF
TRBV27	TRBJ2-7	NA	CASSSVDSGGEQYF
TRBV28	TRBJ1-2	TRBD1	CASTKGQAYGYTF
TRBV19	TRBJ1-2	TRBD1	CASSPQTGEVNYGYTF